These 28 T cell receptor beta chains came from one sample sequenced in a study of T cells in Graves' hyperthyroidism and ophthalmopathy. TCR beta CDR3 region amplification was performed from RNA transcripts. RT-PCR in the first round (using the HTBI primer set) targeted the TCR CDR3. TCRdb used MiXCR to reprocess the multiplex PCR reads, holding one entry per CDR3 protein. The repertoire holds 600,000 to 900,000 distinct CDR3 sequences, with around 17% as singletons. Sequencing was done on a sample of blood. The receptors originated from a man between 18 and 35 years old with Graves' hyperthyroidism.

This clonotype was counted between two and nine times. The chain carries TRBV18 and TRBJ2-1; 7 nucleotides agree with TRBD2. This CDR3 is built from 15 residues. With 2 bases clipped from V and 6 bases from J, the junction kept 7 bases outside the gene matches. The V gene's germline CDR1 is KGHSH and CDR2 LQKENI. The CDR3 DNA reads TGTGCCAGCTCACCAGGGACTAACCCTATCAATGAGCAGTTCTTC. It yields the protein CASSPGTNPINEQFF.

The genes are TRBV2 and TRBJ2-1; maybe TRBD2 (5 bases). Germline CDR1 reads SNHLY; CDR2 reads FYNNEI. V lost 4 bases and J lost 6, with 13 bases in between. The CDR3 runs 14 residues. CDR3 in amino acids: CASSVYRGGNEQFF. In DNA form, the CDR3 reads TGTGCCAGCAGTGTATATCGGGGTGGCAATGAGCAGTTCTTC. Together with reference TRBV2 and TRBJ2-1, the CDR3 gives the full variable domain: EPEVTQTPSHQVTQMGQEVILRCVPISNHLYFYWYRQILGQKVEFLVSFYNNEISEKSEIFDDQFSVERPDGSNFTLKIRSTKLEDSAMYFCASSVYRGGNEQFFGPGTRLTVL.

In its sample, this clonotype was seen many times. The rearrangement joins TRBV28 to TRBJ1-1; D uncertain. The V end was cut by 7 bases, the J end by 4 bases, with 13 bases between. This CDR3 has 13 amino acids. Germline V gene sequence: CDR1 MDHEN, CDR2 SYDVKM. CDR3 coding DNA: TGTGCCAGCAACCCGCCCGGCGTCACTGAAGCTTTCTTT. Translation: CASNPPGVTEAFF.

This clonotype has a count of ten or more. The chain combines TRBV20-1 with TRBJ2-7; no clear D. This CDR3 spans 11 amino acids. CDR1 and CDR2 from the germline V gene are DFQATT and SNEGSKA (reference sequence). Between the trimmed V and J ends, which lost 6 bases and 4 bases, there was a span of 10 bases. In nucleotides, the CDR3 is TGCAGTGCCCCCAGAGTGTACGAGCAGTACTTC. Residues: CSAPRVYEQYF.

The chain uses TRBV4-2 and TRBJ1-5; D uncertain. Trimming pared 0 bases from V and 0 bases from J, leaving 15 bases between. The germline gives CDR1 LGHNA, CDR2 YNFKEQ. The CDR3 has 18 residues. The CDR3 sequence: CASSQDYWQEFSNQPQHF. For the CDR3, the DNA is TGTGCCAGCAGCCAAGATTATTGGCAGGAGTTTAGCAATCAGCCCCAGCATTTT.

Ten or more counts support this clonotype. The chain has TRBV28 and TRBJ2-1; 12 nucleotides match TRBD2. This CDR3 is 16 amino acids long. Germline CDR1 and CDR2: MDHEN and SYDVKM. Losses at the gene ends were 5 bases for V and 2 bases for J; bases not matched to a gene: 4. This CDR3 reads CASSALAGGAYNEQFF. The CDR3 region has the DNA TGTGCCAGCAGTGCCCTAGCGGGAGGGGCCTACAATGAGCAGTTCTTC. Complete variable domain (other parts from reference TRBV28 and TRBJ2-1): DVKVTQSSRYLVKRTGEKVFLECVQDMDHENMFWYRQDPGLGLRLIYFSYDVKMKEKGDIPEGYSVSREKKERFSLILESASTNQTSMYLCASSALAGGAYNEQFFGPGTRLTVL.

This clonotype was counted between two and nine times. The chain carries TRBV12-3 or TRBV12-4 and TRBJ2-1; D uncertain. V was pared by 4 bases and J by 12 bases, with 13 bases between. The CDR3 extends over 12 amino acids. CDR3 nucleotide sequence: TGTGCCAGCAGTTCTGAAGGGTTTGGGCAGTTCTTC. It translates to CASSSEGFGQFF.

This chain links TRBV10-3 with TRBJ1-2, with D perhaps TRBD1 (5 bases). There are 12 residues in the CDR3. Trimming removed 7 bases from V and 3 bases from J, with 9 bases in between. Germline lookup yields CDR1 ENHRY and CDR2 SYGVKD. The CDR3 sequence is CAIKLGDYGYTF. The CDR3 DNA follows: TGTGCCATCAAACTAGGGGACTATGGCTACACCTTC.

In this sample, this clonotype turned up many times. The CDR3 DNA reads as TGTGCCACCAGCAGAGGCCGCGGGGGGTTTCGGGATGAGCAGTTCTTC. Translating it yields CATSRGRGGFRDEQFF. The rearrangement joins TRBV15 to TRBJ2-1, with TRBD2 matching over 8 bases. The CDR3 has 16 residues. CDR1 is LNHNV and CDR2 is YYDKDF in the germline V gene (reference sequence). The J segment lost 8 bases and the V segment lost 1 base, leaving 10 bases of the junction unmatched. The variable domain in full, completed from reference TRBV15 and TRBJ2-1, reads DAMVIQNPRYQVTQFGKPVTLSCSQTLNHNVMYWYQQKSSQAPKLLFHYYDKDFNNEADTPDNFQSRRPNTSFCFLDIRSPGLGDTAMYLCATSRGRGGFRDEQFFGPGTRLTVL.

This clonotype has just a few counts. Possible read error: a much larger clone is one base away. V is TRBV7-8 and J is TRBJ2-5; 11 nucleotides line up with TRBD1. This CDR3 is built from 14 residues. The V gene's germline CDR1 is SGHVS and CDR2 FQNEAQ. Trimming at V came to 5 bases and at J to 5 bases, leaving 4 bases not matched to a gene. The CDR3, as DNA: TGTGCCAGCAGCCGGGACAGGGGGAAGGAGACCCAGTACTTC. This gives the protein CASSRDRGKETQYF.

This clonotype has just a few counts. V gene TRBV4-2 combines with J gene TRBJ2-7; D is uncertain. The germline V and J ends were trimmed by 4 bases and 2 bases, with 9 bases remaining between them. The CDR3 has 13 amino acids. Germline values: CDR1 LGHNA, CDR2 YNFKEQ. CDR3 amino acids: CASSLFSPYEQYF. The CDR3 coding sequence is TGTGCCAGCAGCCTCTTTTCTCCCTACGAGCAGTACTTC.

V and J are TRBV4-1 and TRBJ2-1, with 10 bases lining up with TRBD2. Trimming removed 1 base from V and 6 bases from J; junction bases left unmatched: 9. The CDR3 is 17 residues long. Germline lookup yields CDR1 MGHRA and CDR2 YSYEKL. The CDR3 coding sequence is TGCGCCAGCAGCCAAGGCCGAGCTAGCGGGAGTCGCAATGAGCAGTTCTTC. This encodes CASSQGRASGSRNEQFF.

This clonotype was counted between two and nine times. The rearrangement joins TRBV2 to TRBJ1-2; D gene unclear. The length of the CDR3 is 12 residues. Between the trimmed V and J ends, which lost 1 base and 4 bases, there was a span of 4 bases. The germline V gene encodes CDR1 SNHLY and CDR2 FYNNEI. The CDR3 here is CASSEGGYGYTF. Written as DNA, the CDR3 is TGTGCCAGCAGTGAAGGGGGCTATGGCTACACCTTC.

This clonotype occurred a few times. The chain carries TRBV29-1 and TRBJ2-2, with TRBD1 matching over 10 bases. CDR1 SQVTM and CDR2 ANQGSEA come from the germline V gene. The CDR3 has 13 residues. The ends lost 4 bases at V and 5 bases at J; junction bases unmatched: 1. The CDR3 coding sequence is TGCAGCGTTGGACAGGGGGCAACCGGGGAGCTGTTTTTT. This sequence encodes CSVGQGATGELFF.

The chain uses TRBV28 and TRBJ1-1; 8 bases align to TRBD1. The ends lost 7 bases at V and 5 bases at J; junction bases unmatched: 6. The CDR3 loop spans 13 amino acids. Germline CDR1 and CDR2: MDHEN and SYDVKM. The CDR3 DNA sequence: TGTGCCAGCATAAGGACAGGGAGGACTGAAGCTTTCTTT. It codes for CASIRTGRTEAFF. The variable domain in full, with the rest retrieved from reference TRBV28 and TRBJ1-1, is DVKVTQSSRYLVKRTGEKVFLECVQDMDHENMFWYRQDPGLGLRLIYFSYDVKMKEKGDIPEGYSVSREKKERFSLILESASTNQTSMYLCASIRTGRTEAFFGQGTRLTVV.

This chain connects TRBV4-1 to TRBJ2-6; perhaps TRBD2 as D (7 bases). CDR1 is MGHRA and CDR2 is YSYEKL in the germline V gene. The V end lost 3 bases, the J end lost 1 base, and 19 bases lay between the germline ends. There are 19 residues in the CDR3. CDR3 residues: CASSQRGGREGSGANVLTF. The CDR3 DNA reads TGCGCCAGCAGCCAGAGGGGGGGCAGGGAAGGATCTGGGGCCAACGTCCTGACTTTC.

This clonotype was picked up a small number of times. CDR3 region: CASSLSSGGGGEQYF. CDR3 nucleotide sequence: TGTGCCAGCAGCCTCTCTTCCGGAGGGGGGGGCGAGCAGTACTTC. This sequence joins TRBV3-1 and TRBJ2-7, with D perhaps TRBD2 (7 bases). The CDR3 totals 15 residues. Germline V gene sequence: CDR1 LGHDT, CDR2 YNNKEL (reference sequence). Trimming took 4 bases from V and 6 from J, leaving 19 bases between them.

This chain links TRBV7-2 with TRBJ1-1, with no clear D. V dropped 4 bases and J dropped 8 bases, with 17 bases sitting between them. CDR1 is SGHTA, CDR2 FQGNSA, per germline. CDR3 size: 14 residues. Here the CDR3 reads CASSSISHEGEAFF. In DNA form, the CDR3 reads TGTGCCAGCAGCTCTATTTCTCACGAAGGGGAAGCTTTCTTT.

A few counts support this clonotype. The rearrangement links TRBV28 to TRBJ2-7, with 9 bases lining up with TRBD2. The germline gives CDR1 MDHEN, CDR2 SYDVKM. The CDR3 is made up of 15 amino acids. With 5 bases clipped from V and 1 base from J, the junction kept 6 bases outside the gene matches. CDR3 sequence reads: CASSEISGRSYEQYF. Written as DNA, the CDR3 is TGTGCCAGCAGTGAAATCAGCGGGAGGTCCTACGAGCAGTACTTC.

This clonotype has only a few counts. This chain joins TRBV28 and TRBJ2-7, with 9 bases identical to TRBD1. V was clipped by 6 bases and J by 4 bases; unmatched bases: 10. The CDR3 runs to 15 residues. The germline V gene encodes CDR1 MDHEN and CDR2 SYDVKM. CDR3 DNA: TGTGCCAGCAGACCCGGGACAGGGTTCAATTACGAGCAGTACTTC. It yields the protein CASRPGTGFNYEQYF. Drawing the rest from reference TRBV28 and TRBJ2-7, the complete variable domain is DVKVTQSSRYLVKRTGEKVFLECVQDMDHENMFWYRQDPGLGLRLIYFSYDVKMKEKGDIPEGYSVSREKKERFSLILESASTNQTSMYLCASRPGTGFNYEQYFGPGTRLTVT.

In this sample, this clonotype turned up many times. The J gene is TRBJ2-1, the V gene TRBV7-3; no clear D gene. CDR3 length: 13 residues. V lost 5 bases and J lost 7, with 12 bases in between. Germline-derived CDR1 and CDR2 are SGHTA and FQGTGA. The CDR3 DNA follows: TGTGCCAGCAGCCAAGGTCCCCATAATGAGCAGTTCTTC. Its protein is CASSQGPHNEQFF.

The chain uses TRBV6-9 and TRBJ1-1; possibly TRBD1 for D (5 bases). Trimming shortened V by 7 bases and J by 12 bases, and 18 bases separated the two germline ends. Germline V gene lookup returns CDR1 MNHGY and CDR2 SVAAGI. The CDR3 has 12 amino acids. The DNA for the CDR3 is TGTGCCAGCACACCCCCGGGACCCGATTCTTTCTTT. It specifies CASTPPGPDSFF.

The chain uses TRBV20-1 and TRBJ2-4; 11 nucleotides match TRBD2. The CDR3 is 15 amino acids. The ends lost 6 bases at V and 9 bases at J; junction bases unmatched: 13. Germline V gene lookup returns CDR1 DFQATT and CDR2 SNEGSKA (reference sequence). This CDR3 reads CSADPSLAGVGIQYF. As DNA, the CDR3 is TGCAGTGCGGACCCTTCACTAGCGGGAGTTGGCATTCAGTACTTC.

This clonotype was seen a handful of times. CDR3 residues: CASSFMGQGQETQYF. Here the CDR3 DNA reads TGTGCCAGCAGTTTTATGGGACAGGGACAAGAGACCCAGTACTTC. This chain links TRBV28 with TRBJ2-5; 9 bases are a match to TRBD1. The V gene's germline CDR1 is MDHEN and CDR2 SYDVKM. V was clipped by 3 bases and J by 2 bases; unmatched bases: 4. The length of the CDR3 is 15 residues.

The rearrangement uses TRBV5-1 and TRBJ2-1; TRBD2 matches at 8 bases. CDR1 is SGHRS and CDR2 is YFSETQ in the germline V gene. V gave up 2 bases and J gave up 4 bases; unmatched junction bases: 5. The CDR3 contains 15 residues. CDR3 in amino acids: CASSLSGSKYNEQFF. The CDR3 DNA reads TGCGCCAGCAGCTTAAGCGGGAGTAAATACAATGAGCAGTTCTTC. Looking up the rest from reference TRBV5-1 and TRBJ2-1 gives the full variable domain: KAGVTQTPRYLIKTRGQQVTLSCSPISGHRSVSWYQQTPGQGLQFLFEYFSETQRNKGNFPGRFSGRQFSNSRSEMNVSTLELGDSALYLCASSLSGSKYNEQFFGPGTRLTVL.

This clonotype was seen at least ten times. CDR3 sequence (DNA): TGTGCCAGTAGTATAGCGGCGGGGTTCACAGATACGCAGTATTTT. This encodes CASSIAAGFTDTQYF. V is TRBV19 and J is TRBJ2-3; possible D gene TRBD2, 6 bases. The V end lost 1 base, the J end lost 2 bases, and 10 bases lay between the germline ends. CDR3 length: 15 amino acids. The germline gives CDR1 LNHDA, CDR2 SQIVND (reference sequence).

This clonotype was counted at least ten times. The chain recombines TRBV12-3 or TRBV12-4 with TRBJ2-1; the D gene could be TRBD1 or TRBD2 (5 bases each). The CDR3 sequence is 14 residues long. V lost 5 bases, J lost 9 bases, and 17 bases lay in between. This CDR3 reads CASSLGLPGAEQFF. The CDR3 DNA reads TGTGCCAGCAGTCTCGGACTTCCCGGGGCTGAGCAGTTCTTC.

This chain joins TRBV28 and TRBJ2-7; D gene ambiguous. From germline, CDR1 is MDHEN and CDR2 SYDVKM. This CDR3 comprises 14 residues. V shed 6 bases and J shed 3 bases, with 15 bases lying between them. The CDR3 here is CASSPRRASYEQYF. The CDR3 DNA is TGTGCCAGCAGCCCTCGTCGGGCTAGCTACGAGCAGTACTTC.